The present T cell receptor beta chain was sequenced within a study of spatial heterogeneity in lung cancer (dated by TCRdb to 2018 to 2020). With respect to the entire study: More beta-chain than alpha-chain transcripts were consistently detected, likely reflecting higher beta-chain transcript abundance. In the raw uncorrected reads, each unique combination of TCR and UMI appeared on average more than ten times. TCR alpha and beta repertoires were quantitatively compared across multiple tumor regions, matched nontumor lung and blood in non-small cell lung cancer. Nonsynonymous mutation counts, determined by whole-exome sequencing of tumor tissue, were related to TCR repertoire features. Both alpha and beta chains were TCR-sequenced in samples taken at surgery, namely 220 tumor regions, 61 to 65 matched nontumor lung samples and a few dozen PBMC samples.

Paper-wide results and their limitations: Confirming at a functional level the hypothesis that regional TCRs recognize regional mutations was considered to require additional single-cell paired TCR alpha and beta sequencing.

CDR1 SGHAT and CDR2 FQNNGV are derived from the germline V gene. Including cysteine and phenylalanine, the CDR3 has 17 amino acids. The kept DNA is CDR3 alone, 51 bases in frame from the first base. The germline ends are 18 bases apart after V is trimmed by 2 bases and J by 4 bases. In its sample, this clonotype was seen many times. Its antigen is still unknown. No quality values exist for individual bases; no much larger clone is one base distant. This specimen's time point label, per the study, means: sample taken at primary tumor resection. For TCR sequencing, whole RNA was extracted from tumor and nontumor lung tissue, or from cryopreserved PBMC samples, and no cell sorting was done. Samples were obtained from about 75 patients with early-stage, untreated non-small cell lung cancer from the lung TRACERx cohort. Only patients for whom sufficient RNA was available from at least two tumor regions were selected for TCR sequencing. A lung pathologist reviewed the tumor and adjacent nontumor lung specimens before the specimens were selected.

Receptor amplification or capture employed 5' RACE. The instrument given in TCRdb is NextSeq 500. To allow correction of PCR and sequencing errors, the TCR library protocol tagged every TCR cDNA molecule with a unique molecular identifier. On the study's bioinformatics: Decombinator tools were used for TCR identification, UMI-based error correction and CDR3 extraction. TCRs above a frequency of 2 per 1,000, corresponding to the top 1% of the tumor frequency distribution, were defined as expanded. Rényi diversity was computed with the R vegan package after subsampling each repertoire 100 times to 5,000 TCRs. CDR3 similarity networks were built from amino acid triplet string-kernel similarity, with CDR3s being connected when pairwise similarity was above 0.82. TCRdb handled the public reads itself, with Q25 trimming in fastp and clone calling in MiXCR, and kept productive beta chains. Each record represents a unique CDR3 protein, reported with the most common genes and DNA among its rows. TCRdb, not the authors, supplied the V and J calls. In this sample the table shows approximately 7,000 distinct CDR3 sequences, 3.5% to 4.5% of which occur a single time. The top ten clones comprise around a quarter of the sample.

This receptor was identified in a female donor with early-stage non-small cell lung cancer. This chain is built from TRBV11-2 and TRBJ2-1; a confident D gene designation cannot be given. The sample in question was normal lung tissue next to the tumor, obtained at surgery. Here the CDR3 is given as CASSLSTPLATYNEQFF. The sequence in DNA is TGTGCCAGCAGCTTAAGTACCCCCTTAGCCACGTACAATGAGCAGTTCTTC.